The 26 T cell receptor beta chains listed next were all sequenced from one sample in a study of blood T cell repertoires in COVID-19. The repertoire was sequenced with immunoSEQ multiplex PCR; TCRdb's copy has only in-frame clones and lacks some. The data show about 240,000 clones, roughly 91% seen once. The sample comprised PBMCs or T cells enriched from blood (not recorded which). The origin of the receptors is a man in his forties who had recovered from COVID-19.

The rearrangement uses TRBV18 and TRBJ1-1; 11 bases map to TRBD1. CDR3 length: 16 residues. Germline V lookup: CDR1 KGHSH, CDR2 LQKENI. V trimming: 3 bases; J trimming: 8 bases; junction bases outside the gene matches: 11. The CDR3 sequence: CASSPTGQGGPREAFF. Written as DNA, the CDR3 is TGTGCCAGCTCACCTACGGGACAGGGGGGTCCCAGGGAAGCTTTCTTT.

This chain uses TRBV7-2 with TRBJ2-5, with 9 bases fitting TRBD2. Unmatched junction bases numbered 9, after V lost 5 bases and J lost 2 bases. The CDR3 consists of 16 residues. Germline V lookup: CDR1 SGHTA, CDR2 FQGNSA. This CDR3 reads CASSQGTAGGQETQYF. The CDR3 region has the DNA TGTGCCAGCAGCCAAGGCACTGCGGGGGGGCAAGAGACCCAGTACTTC.

This clone was found once. The chain uses TRBV20-1 and TRBJ1-1; D not resolved. V was pared by 3 bases and J by 1 base, with 6 bases between. This CDR3 is 12 amino acids long. Germline CDR1 DFQATT, CDR2 SNEGSKA (reference sequence). CDR3 coding DNA: TGCAGTGCTAGTGGAGGGAACACTGAAGCTTTCTTT. Translation gives CSASGGNTEAFF.

V and J are TRBV9 and TRBJ2-7; 9 nucleotides align to TRBD1. Germline CDR1 reads SGDLS; CDR2 reads YYNGEE. V lost 0 bases and J lost 5; bases outside the gene matches: 9. The CDR3 covers 16 residues. The CDR3 DNA is TGTGCCAGCAGCGTAGGCGGGACAGGGATGATGAACGAGCAGTACTTC. It encodes CASSVGGTGMMNEQYF.

The chain carries TRBV4-2 and TRBJ2-7; D may be TRBD2 (5 bases). V was clipped by 2 bases and J by 0 bases, with 17 bases between them. The length of the CDR3 is 17 residues. Germline CDR1 and CDR2: LGHNA and YNFKEQ. CDR3 sequence (DNA): TGTGCCAGCAGCCAACTCCATAAGACGGGGAGCTCCTACGAGCAGTACTTC. This translates into CASSQLHKTGSSYEQYF.

This clone showed up just a few times. Here the CDR3 reads CASSAGTGDNPVEKLFF. The CDR3 region has the DNA TGTGCCAGCAGCGCCGGGACAGGGGACAATCCAGTGGAAAAACTGTTTTTT. The chain uses TRBV9 and TRBJ1-4, with 10 nucleotides matching TRBD1. The germline CDR1 and CDR2 sequences are SGDLS and YYNGEE. The length of the CDR3 is 17 residues. V lost 3 bases to trimming and J lost 8 bases; unmatched junction nucleotides: 13.

The gene calls are TRBV10-3 and TRBJ2-1, with a possible D match to TRBD2 (5 bases). The CDR3 runs to 14 residues. Germline values: CDR1 ENHRY, CDR2 SYGVKD. V gave up 5 bases and J gave up 0 bases, with 8 bases separating them. The CDR3 DNA reads as TGTGCCATCAGTATCGGGGACTCCTACAATGAGCAGTTCTTC. It specifies CAISIGDSYNEQFF.

This chain connects TRBV19 to TRBJ2-5; 9 positions agree with TRBD1. This CDR3 spans 13 amino acids. Germline V gene lookup returns CDR1 LNHDA and CDR2 SQIVND (reference sequence). V lost 7 bases, J lost 5 bases, and 5 bases stayed unmatched. The CDR3 region has the DNA TGTGCCAGTACCGACGGACAGGGGGAGACCCAGTACTTC. This gives the protein CASTDGQGETQYF.

The V gene is TRBV24-1, the J gene TRBJ1-5; tentatively, D is TRBD1 (6 bases). Trimming shortened V by 3 bases and J by 4 bases, and 27 bases separated the two germline ends. Per germline, CDR1 KGHDR and CDR2 SFDVKD. The CDR3 contains 20 residues. The DNA for the CDR3 is TGTGCCACCAGTGATGACTGGACAGCTCAGGGGCATGGGGATAATCAGCCCCAGCATTTT. It is translated as CATSDDWTAQGHGDNQPQHF.

The genes are TRBV4-1 and TRBJ1-5, with D uncertain. The CDR3 contains 15 residues. Germline CDR1 reads MGHRA; CDR2 reads YSYEKL. The V end was cut by 2 bases, the J end by 7 bases, with 15 bases between. The CDR3 DNA follows: TGCGCCAGCAGCCAAAGACTCCAAGCGGGGCAGCCCCAGCATTTT. It codes for CASSQRLQAGQPQHF.

The V call is TRBV19, the J call TRBJ1-5; a possible D gene is TRBD1 (5 bases). CDR1 is LNHDA, CDR2 SQIVND, per germline (reference sequence). V lost 1 base and J lost 2, with 12 bases in between. The CDR3 loop spans 16 amino acids. The CDR3 nucleotides are TGTGCCAGTAGTATAGTGGGGGGTGGTGGCAATCAGCCCCAGCATTTT. Its protein is CASSIVGGGGNQPQHF.

The rearrangement links TRBV7-8 to TRBJ2-7; D is possibly TRBD1 (6 bases). Germline CDR1 and CDR2: SGHVS and FQNEAQ. The CDR3 length is 13 residues. Trimming left V 6 bases short and J 4 bases short, with 13 bases between. The CDR3: CASRPQGSYEQYF. Here the CDR3 DNA reads TGTGCCAGCAGACCACAGGGCTCGTACGAGCAGTACTTC.

The CDR3 sequence is CASSLPRQGNTGELFF. DNA of the CDR3: TGTGCCAGCAGCTTACCCAGACAGGGAAACACCGGGGAGCTGTTTTTT. V gene TRBV7-9 combines with J gene TRBJ2-2; 7 bases agree with TRBD1. Germline V gene lookup returns CDR1 SEHNR and CDR2 FQNEAQ (reference sequence). This CDR3 comprises 16 residues. Unmatched junction bases numbered 5, after V lost 2 bases and J lost 2 bases.

A note on this clone: This sample includes further DNA sequences coding for the same CDR3. This chain uses TRBV7-8 with TRBJ2-2, with 12 nucleotides matching TRBD2. Germline V gene sequence: CDR1 SGHVS, CDR2 FQNEAQ. CDR3 length: 16 amino acids. V gave up 5 bases and J gave up 4 bases; unmatched junction bases: 5. The CDR3 is CASSRLAGVRTGELFF. The CDR3 DNA is TGTGCCAGCAGCCGACTAGCGGGAGTTCGCACCGGGGAGCTGTTTTTT.

This rearrangement joins TRBV11-3 to TRBJ1-3; unclear D gene. Trimming pared 5 bases from V and 4 bases from J, leaving 9 bases between. CDR3 length: 13 amino acids. CDR1 SGHNT and CDR2 YENEEA come from the germline V gene. The CDR3 loop is CASSLGRGNTIYF. In DNA, the CDR3 is TGTGCCAGCAGCCTAGGTCGGGGAAACACCATATATTTT.

The chain carries TRBV7-2 and TRBJ2-1; 8 positions agree with TRBD1. Germline V gene lookup returns CDR1 SGHTA and CDR2 FQGNSA. The CDR3 is 15 residues long. V lost 0 bases, J lost 9 bases, and 7 bases stayed unmatched. For the CDR3, the DNA is TGTGCCAGCAGCTTAGCGTTGCAGGGGGCTGGTGAGCAGTTCTTC. Translated, it gives CASSLALQGAGEQFF.

This clone was recorded only once. This chain joins TRBV7-9 and TRBJ2-6; TRBD2 might be the D (6 bases). CDR1 is SEHNR and CDR2 is FQNEAQ in the germline V gene (reference sequence). CDR3 size: 19 residues. Trimming stripped 3 bases from V and 2 bases from J, with 20 bases between. The CDR3 protein is CASSFRDSRSPPGANVLTF. For the CDR3, the DNA is TGTGCCAGCAGCTTCCGGGACTCCCGTTCCCCCCCTGGGGCCAACGTCCTGACTTTC.

The J gene is TRBJ2-1, the V gene TRBV4-3; the D is unclear. Germline V CDR1 and CDR2: LGHNA, YSLEER. The CDR3 extends over 13 amino acids. The ends were cut back, 1 base at V and 6 bases at J, with 7 bases in the middle. The CDR3: CASSQAWLNEQFF. In nucleotides, the CDR3 is TGCGCCAGCAGCCAAGCTTGGCTCAATGAGCAGTTCTTC.

The V call is TRBV21-1, the J call TRBJ2-7; the table's D call, TRBD2, was not checked against the DNA. TRBV21-1 is an annotated pseudogene. The CDR3 loop spans 11 amino acids. The chain's CDR3 is CASSKEILSFF. DNA of the CDR3: TGTGCCAGCAGCAAAGAGATACTCTCCTTCTTC.

The V and J genes are TRBV6-2 or TRBV6-3 and TRBJ2-5; 9 bases agree with TRBD2. From germline, CDR1 is MNHEY and CDR2 SVGEGT. The CDR3 consists of 17 residues. The V and J ends lost 2 bases and 3 bases, in that order; junction bases with no gene match: 10. The CDR3 DNA reads TGTGCCAGCAGTTACCTCCCCGGTAGCGGGAGAGAAGAGACCCAGTACTTC. Its protein product is CASSYLPGSGREETQYF.

The V and J genes are TRBV27 and TRBJ2-2; 9 bases are a match to TRBD2. Germline CDR1 is MNHEY and CDR2 is SMNVEV (reference sequence). The V segment lost 6 bases and the J segment 6 bases; nucleotides outside the gene matches: 8. The CDR3 extends over 15 amino acids. The CDR3 region is CASSSGSGSSGELFF. As DNA, the CDR3 is TGTGCCAGCAGCTCAGGTAGCGGGAGTTCCGGGGAGCTGTTTTTT.

The chain has TRBV12-3 or TRBV12-4 and TRBJ2-5; a possible D gene is TRBD1 (5 bases). The CDR3 length is 12 residues. Between the trimmed V and J ends, which lost 2 bases and 7 bases, there was a span of 8 bases. The CDR3 DNA reads as TGTGCCAGCAGTTTACCTCAGGGGACCCAGTACTTC. As protein: CASSLPQGTQYF.

This sequence joins TRBV27 and TRBJ1-1, with 7 bases aligning to TRBD1. Losses at the gene ends were 5 bases for V and 4 bases for J; bases not matched to a gene: 19. Germline V CDR1 and CDR2: MNHEY, SMNVEV (reference sequence). CDR3 length: 18 residues. The CDR3 region has the DNA TGTGCCAGCAGTCCCCATTCCGGAACCAGGGGGACCAGCACTGAAGCTTTCTTT. This encodes CASSPHSGTRGTSTEAFF.

J is TRBJ1-6 and V is TRBV19; no clear D gene. V lost 6 bases and J lost 0, with 6 bases in between. The CDR3 is 14 residues long. Germline CDR1 is LNHDA and CDR2 is SQIVND (reference sequence). The CDR3 reads CASRASSYNSPLHF. CDR3 in DNA: TGTGCCAGTAGGGCCAGCTCCTATAATTCACCCCTCCACTTT. Supplemented by reference TRBV19 and TRBJ1-6, the full variable domain reads DGGITQSPKYLFRKEGQNVTLSCEQNLNHDAMYWYRQDPGQGLRLIYYSQIVNDFQKGDIAEGYSVSREKKESFPLTVTSAQKNPTAFYLCASRASSYNSPLHFGNGTRLTVT.

The chain employs TRBV25-1 and TRBJ2-2, with 7 bases matching TRBD2. The CDR3 runs to 18 residues. V dropped 4 bases and J dropped 4; count of bases not matched to a gene: 15. CDR1 MGHDK and CDR2 SYGVNS come from the germline V gene. CDR3 region: CASSVLVGEGSATGELFF. CDR3 bases: TGTGCCAGCAGTGTCCTGGTCGGGGAGGGTAGCGCCACCGGGGAGCTGTTTTTT.

The CDR3 nucleotides read TGTGCCAGTAGTCCCTCGGACAGCTTTACCCAGTACTTC. This codes for CASSPSDSFTQYF. The chain combines TRBV19 with TRBJ2-5; tentatively, D is TRBD1 (6 bases). CDR1 LNHDA and CDR2 SQIVND come from the germline V gene (reference sequence). The V end lost 5 bases, the J end lost 8 bases, and 15 bases lay between the germline ends. The CDR3 loop spans 13 amino acids. The full variable domain, its missing parts supplied by reference TRBV19 and TRBJ2-5, is DGGITQSPKYLFRKEGQNVTLSCEQNLNHDAMYWYRQDPGQGLRLIYYSQIVNDFQKGDIAEGYSVSREKKESFPLTVTSAQKNPTAFYLCASSPSDSFTQYFGPGTRLLVL.